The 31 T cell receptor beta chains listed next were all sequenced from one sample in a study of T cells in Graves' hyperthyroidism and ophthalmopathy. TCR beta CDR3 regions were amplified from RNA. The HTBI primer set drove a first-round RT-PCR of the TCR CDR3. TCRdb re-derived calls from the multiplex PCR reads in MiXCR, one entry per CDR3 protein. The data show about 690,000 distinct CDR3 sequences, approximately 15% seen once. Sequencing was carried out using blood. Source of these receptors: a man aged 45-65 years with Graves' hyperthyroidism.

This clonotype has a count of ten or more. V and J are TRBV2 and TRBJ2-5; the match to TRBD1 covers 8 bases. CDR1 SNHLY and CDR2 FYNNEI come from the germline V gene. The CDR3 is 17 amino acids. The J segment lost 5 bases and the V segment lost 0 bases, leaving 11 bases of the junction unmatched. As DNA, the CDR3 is TGTGCCAGCAGTGAAGCGCTTAGGACAGGGAGTGTTGAGACCCAGTACTTC. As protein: CASSEALRTGSVETQYF.

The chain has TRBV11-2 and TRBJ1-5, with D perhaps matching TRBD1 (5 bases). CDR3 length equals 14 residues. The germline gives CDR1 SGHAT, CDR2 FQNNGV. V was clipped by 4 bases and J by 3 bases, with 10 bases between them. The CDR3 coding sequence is TGTGCCAGCAGCTCTCCAGGGAACAATCAGCCCCAGCATTTT. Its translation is CASSSPGNNQPQHF. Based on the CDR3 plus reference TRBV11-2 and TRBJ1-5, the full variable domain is EAGVAQSPRYKIIEKRQSVAFWCNPISGHATLYWYQQILGQGPKLLIQFQNNGVVDDSQLPKDRFSAERLKGVDSTLKIQPAKLEDSAVYLCASSSPGNNQPQHFGDGTRLSIL.

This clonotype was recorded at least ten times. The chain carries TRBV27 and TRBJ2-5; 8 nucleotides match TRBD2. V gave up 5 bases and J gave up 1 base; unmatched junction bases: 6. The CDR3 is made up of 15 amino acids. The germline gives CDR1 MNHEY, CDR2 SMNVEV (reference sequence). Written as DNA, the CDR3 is TGTGCCAGCAGTCTACTTCTAGCGGGCCAAGAGACCCAGTACTTC. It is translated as CASSLLLAGQETQYF.

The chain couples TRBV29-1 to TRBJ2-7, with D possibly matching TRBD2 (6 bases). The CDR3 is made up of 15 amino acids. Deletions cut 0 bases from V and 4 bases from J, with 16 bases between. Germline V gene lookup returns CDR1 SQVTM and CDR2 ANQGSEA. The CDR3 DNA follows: TGCAGCGTTGAAGACCCCGGGAGAGGGAGTTACGAGCAGTACTTC. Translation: CSVEDPGRGSYEQYF.

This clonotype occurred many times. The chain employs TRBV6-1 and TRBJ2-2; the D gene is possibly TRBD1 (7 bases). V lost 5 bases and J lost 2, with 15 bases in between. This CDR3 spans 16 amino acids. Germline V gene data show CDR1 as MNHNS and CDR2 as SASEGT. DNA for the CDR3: TGTGCCAGCAGTTCCCCGCGGGACAGAAACACCGGGGAGCTGTTTTTT. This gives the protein CASSSPRDRNTGELFF.

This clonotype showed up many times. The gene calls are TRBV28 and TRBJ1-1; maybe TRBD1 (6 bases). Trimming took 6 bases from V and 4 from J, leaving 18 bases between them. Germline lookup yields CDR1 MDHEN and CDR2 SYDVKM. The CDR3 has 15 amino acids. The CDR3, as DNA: TGTGCCAGCAGCTTCAGTACAGGGTGGGCCACTGAAGCTTTCTTT. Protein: CASSFSTGWATEAFF.

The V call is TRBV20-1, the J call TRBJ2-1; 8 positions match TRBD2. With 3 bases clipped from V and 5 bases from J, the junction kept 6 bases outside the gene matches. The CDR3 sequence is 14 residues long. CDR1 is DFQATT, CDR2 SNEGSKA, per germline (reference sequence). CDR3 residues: CSASYAGGNNEQFF. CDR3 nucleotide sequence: TGCAGTGCTAGCTACGCGGGAGGAAACAATGAGCAGTTCTTC.

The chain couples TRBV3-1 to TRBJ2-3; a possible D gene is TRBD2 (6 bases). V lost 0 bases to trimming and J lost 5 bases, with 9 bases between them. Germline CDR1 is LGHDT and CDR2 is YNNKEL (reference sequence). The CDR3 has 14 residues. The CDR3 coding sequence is TGTGCCAGCAGCCAAGACACTAGCCTAGATACGCAGTATTTT. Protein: CASSQDTSLDTQYF.

In DNA, the CDR3 is TGCAGTGTTAGTATGGCGGGAGGGAACACAGATACGCAGTATTTT. As protein: CSVSMAGGNTDTQYF. This chain links TRBV20-1 with TRBJ2-3; TRBD2 agrees at 9 bases. The CDR3 is 15 amino acids. V trimming: 7 bases; J trimming: 2 bases; junction bases outside the gene matches: 10. Germline V gives CDR1 DFQATT, CDR2 SNEGSKA (reference sequence).

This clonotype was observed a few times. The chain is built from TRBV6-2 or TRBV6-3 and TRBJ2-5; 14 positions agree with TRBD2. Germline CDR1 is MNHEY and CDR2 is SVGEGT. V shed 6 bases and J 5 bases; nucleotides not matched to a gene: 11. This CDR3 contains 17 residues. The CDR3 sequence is CASSRGLAGGLGETQYF. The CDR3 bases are TGTGCCAGCAGCCGAGGACTAGCGGGAGGTTTGGGCGAGACCCAGTACTTC.

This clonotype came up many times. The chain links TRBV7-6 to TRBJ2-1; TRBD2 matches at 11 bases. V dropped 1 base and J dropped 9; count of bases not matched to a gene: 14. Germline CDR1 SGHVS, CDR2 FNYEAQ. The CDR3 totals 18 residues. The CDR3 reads CASSLEARLAGFSTEQFF. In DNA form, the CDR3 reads TGTGCCAGCAGCTTAGAGGCCCGACTAGCGGGATTCTCCACTGAGCAGTTCTTC. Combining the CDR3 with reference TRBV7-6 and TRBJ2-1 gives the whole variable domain GAGVSQSPRYKVTKRGQDVALRCDPISGHVSLYWYRQALGQGPEFLTYFNYEAQQDKSGLPNDRFSAERPEGSISTLTIQRTEQRDSAMYRCASSLEARLAGFSTEQFFGPGTRLTVL.

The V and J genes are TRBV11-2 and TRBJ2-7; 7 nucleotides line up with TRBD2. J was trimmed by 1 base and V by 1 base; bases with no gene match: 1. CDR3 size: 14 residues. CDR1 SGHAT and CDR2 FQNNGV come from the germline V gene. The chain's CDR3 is CASSLGTRSYEQYF. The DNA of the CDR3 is TGTGCCAGCAGCTTAGGGACTAGATCCTACGAGCAGTACTTC.

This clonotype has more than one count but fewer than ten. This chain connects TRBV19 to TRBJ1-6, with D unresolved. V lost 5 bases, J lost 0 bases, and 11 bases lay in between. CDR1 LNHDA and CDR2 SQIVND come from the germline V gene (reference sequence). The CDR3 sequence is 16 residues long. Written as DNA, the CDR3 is TGTGCCAGTAGTTCGACCAGGAGCTCCTATAATTCACCCCTCCACTTT. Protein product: CASSSTRSSYNSPLHF.

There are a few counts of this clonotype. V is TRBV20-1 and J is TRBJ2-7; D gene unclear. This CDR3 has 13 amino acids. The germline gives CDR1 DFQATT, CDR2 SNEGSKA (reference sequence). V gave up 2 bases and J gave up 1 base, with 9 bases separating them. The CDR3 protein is CSARPGLSYEQYF. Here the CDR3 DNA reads TGCAGTGCTAGACCCGGGCTGTCCTACGAGCAGTACTTC.

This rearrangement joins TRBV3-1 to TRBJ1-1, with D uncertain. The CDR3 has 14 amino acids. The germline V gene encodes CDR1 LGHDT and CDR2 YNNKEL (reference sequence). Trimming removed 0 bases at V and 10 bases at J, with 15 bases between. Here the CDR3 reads CASSQDFTSHGAFF. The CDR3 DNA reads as TGTGCCAGCAGCCAAGACTTCACTTCACACGGAGCTTTCTTT.

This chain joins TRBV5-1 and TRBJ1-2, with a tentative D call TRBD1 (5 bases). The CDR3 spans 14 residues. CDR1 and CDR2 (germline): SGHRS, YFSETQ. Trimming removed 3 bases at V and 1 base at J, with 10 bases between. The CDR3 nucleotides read TGCGCCAGCAGCTCCCCCGACAGTAACTATGGCTACACCTTC. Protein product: CASSSPDSNYGYTF. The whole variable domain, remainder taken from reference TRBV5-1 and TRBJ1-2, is KAGVTQTPRYLIKTRGQQVTLSCSPISGHRSVSWYQQTPGQGLQFLFEYFSETQRNKGNFPGRFSGRQFSNSRSEMNVSTLELGDSALYLCASSSPDSNYGYTFGSGTRLTVV.

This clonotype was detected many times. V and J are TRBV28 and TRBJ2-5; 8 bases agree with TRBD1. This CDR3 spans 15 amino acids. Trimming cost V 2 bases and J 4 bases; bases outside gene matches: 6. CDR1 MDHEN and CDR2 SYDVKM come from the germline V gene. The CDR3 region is CASSLQGAWLETQYF. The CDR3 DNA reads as TGTGCCAGCAGTTTACAGGGGGCTTGGTTAGAGACCCAGTACTTC.

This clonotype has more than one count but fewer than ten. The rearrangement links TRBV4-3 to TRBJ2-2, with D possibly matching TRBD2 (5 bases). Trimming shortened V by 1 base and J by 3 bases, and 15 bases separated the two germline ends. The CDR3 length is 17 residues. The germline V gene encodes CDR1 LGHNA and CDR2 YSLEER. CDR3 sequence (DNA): TGCGCCAGCAGCCAAGTCAGTGGCGGGCAAGACACCGGGGAGCTGTTTTTT. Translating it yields CASSQVSGGQDTGELFF.

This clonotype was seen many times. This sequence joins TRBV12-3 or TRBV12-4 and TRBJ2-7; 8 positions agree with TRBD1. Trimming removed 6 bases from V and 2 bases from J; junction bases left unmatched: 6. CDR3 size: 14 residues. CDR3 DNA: TGTGCCAGCAGCCAGGGGGCCAGGGCCTACGAGCAGTACTTC. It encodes CASSQGARAYEQYF.

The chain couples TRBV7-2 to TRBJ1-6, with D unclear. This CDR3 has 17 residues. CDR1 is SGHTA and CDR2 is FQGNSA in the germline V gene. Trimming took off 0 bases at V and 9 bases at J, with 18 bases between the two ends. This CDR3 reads CASSLAVAGKSGSPLHF. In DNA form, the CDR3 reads TGTGCCAGCAGCTTAGCGGTAGCCGGAAAGTCGGGTTCACCCCTCCACTTT.

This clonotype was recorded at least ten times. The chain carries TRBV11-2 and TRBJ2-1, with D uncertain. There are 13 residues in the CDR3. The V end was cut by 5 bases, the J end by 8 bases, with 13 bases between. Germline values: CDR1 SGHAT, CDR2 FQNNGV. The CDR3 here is CASSPPGPDEQFF. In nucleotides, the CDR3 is TGTGCCAGCAGCCCCCCCGGGCCAGATGAGCAGTTCTTC.

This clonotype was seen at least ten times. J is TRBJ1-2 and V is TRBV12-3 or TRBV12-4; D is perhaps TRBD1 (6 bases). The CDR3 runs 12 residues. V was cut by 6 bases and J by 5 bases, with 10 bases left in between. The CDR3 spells CASSRGQYGYTF. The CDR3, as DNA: TGTGCCAGCAGCCGAGGACAGTATGGCTACACCTTC.

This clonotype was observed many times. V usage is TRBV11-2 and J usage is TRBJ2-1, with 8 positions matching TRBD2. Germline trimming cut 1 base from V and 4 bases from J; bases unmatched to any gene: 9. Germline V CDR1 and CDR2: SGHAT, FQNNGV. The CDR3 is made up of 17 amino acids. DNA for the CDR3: TGTGCCAGCAGCTTAGTGTCTAGCGGGTTTTTTTACAATGAGCAGTTCTTC. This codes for CASSLVSSGFFYNEQFF.

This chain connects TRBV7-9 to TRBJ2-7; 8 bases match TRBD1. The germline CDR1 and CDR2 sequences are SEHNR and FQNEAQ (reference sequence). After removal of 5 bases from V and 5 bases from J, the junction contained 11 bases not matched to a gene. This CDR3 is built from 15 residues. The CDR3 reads CASSDFRGRTNEQYF. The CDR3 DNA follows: TGTGCCAGCAGCGACTTCAGGGGGCGCACGAACGAGCAGTACTTC.

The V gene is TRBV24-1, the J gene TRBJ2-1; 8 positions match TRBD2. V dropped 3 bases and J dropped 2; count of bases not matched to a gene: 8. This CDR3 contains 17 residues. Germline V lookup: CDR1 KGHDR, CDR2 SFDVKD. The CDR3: CATSDALAGGPYNEQFF. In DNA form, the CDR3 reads TGTGCCACCAGTGATGCCCTAGCGGGCGGACCCTACAATGAGCAGTTCTTC.

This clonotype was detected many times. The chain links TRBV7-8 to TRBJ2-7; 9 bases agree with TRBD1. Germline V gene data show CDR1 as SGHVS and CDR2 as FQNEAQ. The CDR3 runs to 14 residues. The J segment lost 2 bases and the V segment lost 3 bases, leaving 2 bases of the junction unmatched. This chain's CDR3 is CASSFRDRAYEQYF. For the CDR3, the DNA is TGTGCCAGCAGCTTCCGGGACAGGGCCTACGAGCAGTACTTC.

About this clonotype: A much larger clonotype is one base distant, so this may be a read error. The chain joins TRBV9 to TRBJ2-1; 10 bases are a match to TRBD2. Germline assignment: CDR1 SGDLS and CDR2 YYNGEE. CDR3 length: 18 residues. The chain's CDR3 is CASIVDFLAGGGHNEQFF. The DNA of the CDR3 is TGTGCCAGCATCGTAGACTTTTTAGCGGGAGGTGGCCACAATGAGCAGTTCTTC. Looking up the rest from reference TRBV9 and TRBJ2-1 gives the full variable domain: DSGVTQTPKHLITATGQRVTLRCSPRSGDLSVYWYQQSLDQGLQFLIQYYNGEERAKGNILERFSAQQFPDLHSELNLSSLELGDSALYFCASIVDFLAGGGHNEQFFGPGTRLTVL.

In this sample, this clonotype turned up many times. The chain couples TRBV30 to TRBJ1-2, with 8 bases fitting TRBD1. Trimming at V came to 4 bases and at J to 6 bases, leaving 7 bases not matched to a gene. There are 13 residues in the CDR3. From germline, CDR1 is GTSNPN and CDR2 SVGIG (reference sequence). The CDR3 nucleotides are TGTGCCTGGATTTTTGGACAGGGTAATGGCTACACCTTC. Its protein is CAWIFGQGNGYTF.

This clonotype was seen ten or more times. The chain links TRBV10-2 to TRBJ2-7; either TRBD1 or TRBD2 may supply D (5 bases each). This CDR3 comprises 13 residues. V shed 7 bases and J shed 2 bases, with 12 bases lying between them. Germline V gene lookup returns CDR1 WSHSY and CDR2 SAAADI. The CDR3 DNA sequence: TGCGCCAGCACGGGGCGGAGAGCCTACGAGCAGTACTTC. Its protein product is CASTGRRAYEQYF.

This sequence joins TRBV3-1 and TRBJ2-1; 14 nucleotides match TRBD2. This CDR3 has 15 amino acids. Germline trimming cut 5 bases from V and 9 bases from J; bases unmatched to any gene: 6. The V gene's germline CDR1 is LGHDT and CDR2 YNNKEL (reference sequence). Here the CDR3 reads CASSSRLAGGLEQFF. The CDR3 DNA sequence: TGTGCCAGCAGCTCCCGACTAGCGGGAGGGCTTGAGCAGTTCTTC.

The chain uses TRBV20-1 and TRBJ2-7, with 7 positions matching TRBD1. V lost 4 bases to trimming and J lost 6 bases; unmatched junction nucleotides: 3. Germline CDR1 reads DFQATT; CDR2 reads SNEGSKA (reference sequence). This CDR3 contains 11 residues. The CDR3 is CSATGGGEQYF. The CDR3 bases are TGCAGTGCTACAGGGGGTGGCGAGCAGTACTTC.